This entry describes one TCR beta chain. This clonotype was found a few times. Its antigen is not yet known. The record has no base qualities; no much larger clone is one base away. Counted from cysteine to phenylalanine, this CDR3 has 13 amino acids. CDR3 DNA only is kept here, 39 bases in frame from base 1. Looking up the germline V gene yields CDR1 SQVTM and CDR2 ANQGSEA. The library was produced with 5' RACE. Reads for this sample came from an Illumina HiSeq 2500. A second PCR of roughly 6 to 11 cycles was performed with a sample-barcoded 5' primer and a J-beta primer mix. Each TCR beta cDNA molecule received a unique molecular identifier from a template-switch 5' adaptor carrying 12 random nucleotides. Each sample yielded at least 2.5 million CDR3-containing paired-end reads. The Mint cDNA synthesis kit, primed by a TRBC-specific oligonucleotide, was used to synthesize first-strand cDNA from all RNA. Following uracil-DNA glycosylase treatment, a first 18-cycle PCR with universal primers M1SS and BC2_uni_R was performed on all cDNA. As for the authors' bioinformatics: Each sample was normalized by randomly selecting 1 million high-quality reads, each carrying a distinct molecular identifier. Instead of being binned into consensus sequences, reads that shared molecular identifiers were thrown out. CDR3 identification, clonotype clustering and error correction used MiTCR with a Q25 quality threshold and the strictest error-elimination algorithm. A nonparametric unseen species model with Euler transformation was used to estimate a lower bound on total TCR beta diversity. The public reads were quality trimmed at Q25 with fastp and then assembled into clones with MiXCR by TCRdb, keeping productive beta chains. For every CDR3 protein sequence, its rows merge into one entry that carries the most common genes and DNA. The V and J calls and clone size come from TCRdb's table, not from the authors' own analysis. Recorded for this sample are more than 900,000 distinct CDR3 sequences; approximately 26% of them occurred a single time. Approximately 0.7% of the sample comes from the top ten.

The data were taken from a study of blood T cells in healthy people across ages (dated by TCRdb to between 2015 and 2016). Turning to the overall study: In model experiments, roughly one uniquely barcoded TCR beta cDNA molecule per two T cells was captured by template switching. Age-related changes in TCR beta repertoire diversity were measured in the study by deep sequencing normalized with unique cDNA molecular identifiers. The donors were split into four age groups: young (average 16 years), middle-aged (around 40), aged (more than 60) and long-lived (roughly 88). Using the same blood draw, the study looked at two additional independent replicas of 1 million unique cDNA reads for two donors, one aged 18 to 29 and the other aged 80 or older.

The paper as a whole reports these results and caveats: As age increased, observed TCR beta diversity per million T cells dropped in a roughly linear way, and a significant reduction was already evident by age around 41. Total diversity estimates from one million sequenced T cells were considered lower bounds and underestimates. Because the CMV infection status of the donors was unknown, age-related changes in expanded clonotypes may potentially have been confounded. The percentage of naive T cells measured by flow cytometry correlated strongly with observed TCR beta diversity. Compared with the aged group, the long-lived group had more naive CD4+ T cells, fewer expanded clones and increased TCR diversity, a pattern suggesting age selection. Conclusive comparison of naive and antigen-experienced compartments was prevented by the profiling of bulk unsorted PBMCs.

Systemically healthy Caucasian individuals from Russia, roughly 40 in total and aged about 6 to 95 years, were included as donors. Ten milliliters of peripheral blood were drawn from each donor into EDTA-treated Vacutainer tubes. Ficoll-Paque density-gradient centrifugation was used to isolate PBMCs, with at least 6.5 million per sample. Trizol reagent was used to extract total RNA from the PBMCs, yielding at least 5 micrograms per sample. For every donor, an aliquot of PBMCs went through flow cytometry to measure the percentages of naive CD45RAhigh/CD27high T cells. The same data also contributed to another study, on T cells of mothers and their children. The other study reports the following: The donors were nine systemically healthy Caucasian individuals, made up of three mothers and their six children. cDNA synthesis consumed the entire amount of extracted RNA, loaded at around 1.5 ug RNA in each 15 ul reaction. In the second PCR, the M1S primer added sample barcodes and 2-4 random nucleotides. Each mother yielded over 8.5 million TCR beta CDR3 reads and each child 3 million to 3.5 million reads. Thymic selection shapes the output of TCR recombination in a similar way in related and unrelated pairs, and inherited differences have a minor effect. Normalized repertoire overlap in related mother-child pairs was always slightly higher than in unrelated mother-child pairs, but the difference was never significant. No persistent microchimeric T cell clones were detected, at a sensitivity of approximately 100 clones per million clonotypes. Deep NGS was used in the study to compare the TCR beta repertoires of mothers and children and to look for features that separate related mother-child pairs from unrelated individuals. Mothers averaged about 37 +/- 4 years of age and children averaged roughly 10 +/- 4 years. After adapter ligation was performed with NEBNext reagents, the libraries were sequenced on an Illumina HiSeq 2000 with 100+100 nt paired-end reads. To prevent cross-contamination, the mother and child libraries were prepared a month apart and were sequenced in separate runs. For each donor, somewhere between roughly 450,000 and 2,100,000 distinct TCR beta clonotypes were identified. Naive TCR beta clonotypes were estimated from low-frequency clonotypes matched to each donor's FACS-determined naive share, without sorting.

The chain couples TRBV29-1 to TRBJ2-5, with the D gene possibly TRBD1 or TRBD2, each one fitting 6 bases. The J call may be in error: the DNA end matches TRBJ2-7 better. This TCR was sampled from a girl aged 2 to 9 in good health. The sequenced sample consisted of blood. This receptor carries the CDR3 CCTSEGGLYEQYF. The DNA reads TGCTGCACCAGCGAGGGGGGACTTTACGAGCAGTACTTC.